This is a list of T cell receptor beta chains from one sample in a study of PD-L1 blockade in urothelial cancer. Profiled with immunoSEQ multiplex PCR; TCRdb holds only in-frame clones, not every one. This sample has roughly 30,000 clones, with about 89% found just once. This specimen was PBMCs, taken around atezolizumab (anti-PD-L1) treatment. These receptors were taken from a man older than 75 with urothelial cancer. The conserved cysteine and the conserved F or W are not part of the CDR3 here. Expanded clones get a size class; other rows say once, few or many, or leave the size out.

TRBJ1-3,TRBV19,NA,ASSVTGKSTFGNTIY
TRBJ2-7,TRBV11-2,NA,ASSLVGTGIAYEQY
TRBJ2-1,TRBV18,NA,ASSHGGDEQF
TRBJ1-1,TRBV10-2,NA,ASRSGQGWNTEAF
TRBJ1-5,TRBV6-1,NA,ASSEGSVTLQPQH
TRBJ2-2,TRBV5-4,once,ASAVGRATNTGELF
TRBJ1-2,TRBV19,NA,ASSIRGAGSYGYT
TRBJ2-7,TRBV7-2,NA,ASSLVPVSNEQY
TRBJ1-1,TRBV5-6,NA,ASSFRGRRYTEAF
TRBJ1-3,TRBV19,NA,ASRQFSGNTIY
TRBJ2-3,TRBV5-6,NA,ASSSGGQGGDTQY
TRBJ2-7,TRBV7-9,NA,ASSPSTGTVDYEQY
TRBJ2-2,TRBV4-3,NA,ASSTFSGSGTGELF
TRBJ2-7,TRBV6-6,NA,ASSRGGVGYEQY
TRBJ2-2,TRBV5-1,NA,ASSTRDRDNTGELF
TRBJ1-1,TRBV27,NA,ASSFRQNTEAF
TRBJ1-5,TRBV7-2,NA,ASSPAGGEGNQPQH
TRBJ2-3,TRBV19,NA,ASSINSGTDTQY
TRBJ2-1,TRBV9,NA,ASSRALAGELDEQF
TRBJ1-2,TRBV2,NA,ASRGTPSEGYT
TRBJ2-1,TRBV9,NA,ASSGAPGTSSYNEQF